This T cell receptor beta chain was profiled in a study of blood T cell repertoires in COVID-19. Study-wide context: The United States, Italy and Spain supplied acute and convalescent COVID-19 samples.

With 3 bases removed from V and 5 bases from J, the gap between germline ends came to 8 bases. Germline CDR1 reads DFQATT; CDR2 reads SNEGSKA (reference sequence). There are 13 residues in the CDR3. Followed longitudinally, the Seattle patients had been enrolled during active infection. Source study methods: Estimation of nucleated cell counts was performed using reference gene primer amplification. The protocol was immunoSEQ multiplex PCR, while the TCRdb copy is restricted to in-frame clones and leaves out a portion. The DNA gave D and trimming, while V, J and clone size come from that table. This sample has about 90,000 clones, with roughly 90% found just once.

Sequencing was carried out using peripheral blood. The chain is built from TRBV20-1 and TRBJ1-6; no firm D call. The clonotype comes from a man between 45 and 60 years old with COVID-19, enrolled during active disease. The CDR3 spells CSASDRDNSPLHF. In DNA form, the CDR3 reads TGCAGTGCTAGTGACCGAGATAATTCACCCCTCCACTTT.